These 14 T cell receptor beta chains originate from one sample sequenced in a study of T cell repertoires in cytomegalovirus infection. No antigen has been identified for these receptors. TCRdb reprocessed the reads via MiXCR and lists one record per CDR3 protein. Found here are tens of thousands of distinct CDR3 sequences, approximately 22% of them singletons; the top ten hold less than 20%. The sequencing input was PBMCs, sequenced either directly or after in vitro stimulation (not recorded which). Receptors originate from a human donor in good health (CMV status not recorded). Some clones in this sample may be carry-over from other donors' samples.

The chain links TRBV6-4 to TRBJ1-1; D ambiguous. Between the trimmed V and J ends, which lost 2 bases and 8 bases, there was a span of 18 bases. Germline CDR1 reads MRHNA; CDR2 reads SNTAGT. The CDR3 covers 15 residues. The DNA of the CDR3 is TGTGCCAGCAGTGACACCTGGGGAGGTGTGAGCGAAGCTTTCTTT. It translates to CASSDTWGGVSEAFF.

The chain couples TRBV29-1 to TRBJ1-1; tentative D call: TRBD1 (6 bases). The V and J ends lost 7 bases and 14 bases respectively, with 23 bases between them. The CDR3 sequence is 12 residues long. In germline, CDR1 is SQVTM, CDR2 ANQGSEA. The CDR3, as DNA: TGCAGCGCCTGGGGGGGAACAGGGAGCTCCTTCTTT. Its protein is CSAWGGTGSSFF. The variable domain in full, completed from reference TRBV29-1 and TRBJ1-1, reads SAVISQKPSRDICQRGTSLTIQCQVDSQVTMMFWYRQQPGQSLTLIATANQGSEATYESGFVIDKFPISRPNLTFSTLTVSNMSPEDSSIYLCSAWGGTGSSFFGQGTRLTVV.

The CDR3 sequence is CSPRRTDRPSSYEQYF. In DNA, the CDR3 is TGCAGCCCCCGACGAACCGACAGGCCGAGCTCCTACGAGCAGTACTTC. The chain uses TRBV29-1 and TRBJ2-7, with D possibly TRBD1 on 6 matching bases. The CDR3 is 16 amino acids. V was cut by 8 bases and J by 0 bases, with 23 bases left in between. Germline CDR1 SQVTM, CDR2 ANQGSEA.

This chain uses TRBV20-1 with TRBJ2-1; a weak D match, TRBD2 (5 bases). The germline V gene has CDR1 DFQATT and CDR2 SNEGSKA (reference sequence). V gave up 8 bases and J gave up 2 bases, with 10 bases separating them. CDR3 size: 12 residues. This CDR3 is CSYSDTYNEQFF. The CDR3 coding sequence is TGCAGTTATAGCGACACCTACAATGAGCAGTTCTTC.

The chain links TRBV20-1 to TRBJ2-1, with 9 nucleotides matching TRBD2. CDR1 is DFQATT, CDR2 SNEGSKA, per germline (reference sequence). V was pared by 6 bases and J by 0 bases, with 6 bases of the junction left unmatched. The CDR3 extends over 15 amino acids. The CDR3 DNA reads as TGCAGTGCCCTGGGACTAGCAACCTCCTACAATGAGCAGTTCTTC. Protein: CSALGLATSYNEQFF.

The rearrangement joins TRBV6-1 to TRBJ1-1, with 7 bases matching TRBD1. Trimming at V came to 6 bases and at J to 2 bases, leaving 3 bases not matched to a gene. CDR3 length equals 13 residues. Germline V gene data show CDR1 as MNHNS and CDR2 as SASEGT. The CDR3 DNA reads TGTGCCAGCAGCGGACAGGCAAACACTGAAGCTTTCTTT. Protein: CASSGQANTEAFF.

This clonotype has ten or more counts. In DNA, the CDR3 is TGTGCCAGCAGCTTAACCAGTAGGGACAATGAGCAGTTCTTC. It translates to CASSLTSRDNEQFF. The V and J genes are TRBV7-9 and TRBJ2-1; D unclear. Germline CDR1 reads SEHNR; CDR2 reads FQNEAQ (reference sequence). The germline V and J ends were trimmed by 2 bases and 5 bases, with 10 bases remaining between them. CDR3 length: 14 residues.

In this sample, this clonotype turned up many times. The rearrangement joins TRBV7-8 to TRBJ2-7; D is unresolved. CDR1 is SGHVS, CDR2 FQNEAQ, per germline. V gave up 2 bases and J gave up 3 bases, with 8 bases separating them. CDR3 length: 13 residues. CDR3 in amino acids: CASSLKRDYEQYV. In DNA, the CDR3 is TGTGCCAGCAGCTTAAAAAGGGACTACGAGCAGTACGTC.

Many counts were recorded for this clonotype. The chain joins TRBV6-1 to TRBJ2-4; possibly TRBD2 for D (6 bases). Trimming left V 5 bases short and J 5 bases short, with 13 bases between. The CDR3 totals 14 residues. Germline values: CDR1 MNHNS, CDR2 SASEGT. This CDR3 reads CASSPRGYENIQYF. CDR3 sequence (DNA): TGTGCCAGCAGTCCCCGGGGGTACGAAAACATTCAGTACTTC.

This chain connects TRBV19 to TRBJ1-5; 9 nucleotides match TRBD1. CDR3 length equals 16 residues. Germline V gives CDR1 LNHDA, CDR2 SQIVND (reference sequence). The junction had 7 bases not matched to a gene; V was cut back by 5 bases and J by 2 bases. The DNA of the CDR3 is TGTGCCAGTAGTCACTCTTGGGACAGGGGCAATCAGCCCCAGCATTTT. It encodes CASSHSWDRGNQPQHF.

The chain recombines TRBV7-2 with TRBJ1-3; D not resolved. CDR3 length: 15 amino acids. The V gene lost 2 bases and the J gene lost 1 base, with 9 bases spanning the gap. Germline CDR1 is SGHTA and CDR2 is FQGNSA. Written as DNA, the CDR3 is TGTGCCAGCAGCTTACTTCATCGATCTGGAAACACCATATATTTT. Translation gives CASSLLHRSGNTIYF.

This clonotype appeared a few times. This sequence joins TRBV5-1 and TRBJ2-7, with TRBD2 matching over 7 bases. J gave up 3 bases and V 9 bases, and 9 bases lay outside the gene matches. Germline CDR1 SGHRS, CDR2 YFSETQ. This CDR3 is 13 amino acids long. The CDR3 DNA reads as TGCGCCACCTCCGAGCGGGGAGGCTACGAGCAGTACTTC. Residues: CATSERGGYEQYF. Combining the CDR3 with reference TRBV5-1 and TRBJ2-7 gives the whole variable domain KAGVTQTPRYLIKTRGQQVTLSCSPISGHRSVSWYQQTPGQGLQFLFEYFSETQRNKGNFPGRFSGRQFSNSRSEMNVSTLELGDSALYLCATSERGGYEQYFGPGTRLTVT.

This clonotype rates as medium-sized (0.01 to 0.1%). The genes are TRBV2 and TRBJ1-3, with 7 bases lining up with TRBD1. CDR1 is SNHLY and CDR2 is FYNNEI in the germline V gene. V lost 5 bases, J lost 3 bases, and 7 bases stayed unmatched. The length of the CDR3 is 15 residues. The CDR3 here is CASSSTRGGGNTIYF. CDR3 bases: TGTGCCAGCAGTTCCACCAGGGGGGGTGGAAACACCATATATTTT.

This clonotype came up a few times. The chain employs TRBV5-4 and TRBJ2-1; 11 nucleotides line up with TRBD2. Trimming removed 3 bases from V and 4 bases from J; junction bases left unmatched: 6. The germline V gene has CDR1 SGHNT and CDR2 YYREEE (reference sequence). This CDR3 has 16 residues. The CDR3 spells CASSWPSGGRYNEQFF. CDR3 sequence (DNA): TGTGCCAGCAGCTGGCCTAGCGGGGGGCGGTACAATGAGCAGTTCTTC. Using reference TRBV5-4 and TRBJ2-1 for the parts outside the CDR3, the full variable domain is ETGVTQSPTHLIKTRGQQVTLRCSSQSGHNTVSWYQQALGQGPQFIFQYYREEENGRGNFPPRFSGLQFPNYSSELNVNALELDDSALYLCASSWPSGGRYNEQFFGPGTRLTVL.